This T cell receptor (beta chain) was recorded in a study of beta chain features in type 1 diabetes. The CDR3 contains 15 residues. Trimming at V came to 1 base and at J to 3 bases, leaving 6 bases not matched to a gene. In germline, CDR1 is LNHNV, CDR2 YYDKDF (reference sequence). Sequencing targeted expressed TCRB transcripts, as all isolated RNA had been reverse transcribed. Assay: immunoSEQ multiplex PCR; the TCRdb copy retains only in-frame clones and omits some. The table lists around 500,000 clones, over 10% of them singletons. Sequenced input: naive CD4+ T cells from blood. V is TRBV15 and J is TRBJ2-7, with 7 bases aligning to TRBD1. The sequence derives from a woman aged 18 to 35 in good health. DNA of the CDR3: TGTGCCACCAGCAGAGTCGAGACAGGGAGCTACGAGCAGTACTTC. As protein: CATSRVETGSYEQYF.